Sequencing of this T cell receptor (beta chain) was carried out in a study of monozygotic twins with inflammatory bowel disease. Findings and limits, study-wide: Healthy co-twins, by inverse Simpson, had higher TCRbeta diversity than their siblings with IBD.

On this clonotype: Its specificity is unknown.

Per TCR library, approximately 3,800 ng of total RNA was used. Nested amplification of TCRalpha and TCRbeta cDNA involved two PCRs of around 16 and 10 cycles. One entry per CDR3 protein, without DNA, is what TCRdb gives after re-calling the 5' RACE reads. This sample contains about 440,000 distinct CDR3 sequences. Total RNA from whole blood was isolated with no T cell sorting. The origin of this receptor is a human donor with ulcerative colitis or Crohn's disease, or a healthy co-twin of an affected twin (not recorded which). The sequencing input was blood.

This chain's CDR3 is CSAPPRLAYKETQYF. The gene calls are TRBV20-1 and TRBJ2-5; the D call of TRBD2 rests on TCRdb alone, since no DNA is present to check it. Per the germline V gene, CDR1 is DFQATT and CDR2 is SNEGSKA (reference sequence). CDR3 length equals 15 residues.